This TCR beta chain was captured by sequencing in a study of CD8+ T cells in alopecia areata (dated by TCRdb to between 2018 and 2020). Notes on the research overall: The treated patients took part in an open-label pilot trial in which moderate-to-severe alopecia areata was treated with oral tofacitinib at 5 to 10 mg twice daily. Biopsies were taken from tofacitinib-treated patients at baseline and at 4 and 24 weeks of treatment, and a later scalp biopsy was taken in several of the tofacitinib-treated patients. Scalp clonality was compared across normal scalp (n=4), patchy alopecia areata scalp (n=8), and alopecia totalis/universalis scalp (n=8). RNA was obtained with the PAXgene miRNA kit for fixed scalp, the miRNeasy kit for PBMCs, and the RNeasy kit for mouse skin. Patients stayed on tofacitinib for 6 to 18 months and then had 6 months of follow-up off drug so that delayed response and recurrence could be assessed. Amplification of TCRbeta CDR3 regions was done by immunoSEQ multiplex PCR using 35 Vbeta forward primers and 13 Jbeta reverse primers. The study used high-throughput TCRbeta sequencing to examine T cell clonal expansion in alopecia areata, in both the C3H/HeJ mouse model and human patients. Human TCRbeta sequencing covered scalp tissue and sorted CD4+ and CD8+ peripheral blood T cells from patchy and totalis/universalis alopecia areata patients and healthy controls.

The library came from the immunoSEQ multiplex PCR assay. RNA was extracted from all samples and reverse transcribed into cDNA, which served as template for TCR sequencing. First-strand cDNA was synthesized using SuperScript III with a 2:1 mix of oligo-dT and random hexamers. Amplification bias was assessed with a synthetic immune receptor repertoire, and residual bias was removed computationally. Processing in the source paper ran as follows. Raw reads were preprocessed for error removal, and CDR3 was defined according to IMGT conventions as running from the conserved cysteine to phenylalanine. To get clonality, Shannon entropy was normalized by log2 of the number of productive unique TCRs and the result was subtracted from 1. Whether scalp clones were CD4 or CD8 was inferred by matching scalp TCRbeta sequences against CD4 and CD8 repertoires sorted from blood. Sourced from immuneACCESS, this table was stored by TCRdb with only in-frame sequences that have V and J called. A share of the clones is absent; for the studies checked, an unresolved V gene accounts for under half, and the remainder has no known explanation. Clonal size and the V and J genes are those of that table, whereas D and trimming came from the DNA. A total of about 150,000 clones appear in this sample, approximately 53% of them only once. In total, the top ten clones hold just under 20% of the sample.

About this clone: Its antigen remains undetermined. It has no much larger one-base neighbor in the sample; base qualities were not kept.

Broader findings and caveats from the paper: Unlike mouse skin, where gammadelta T cells dominate, normal human skin contains resident alphabeta T cells that get sequenced too, which complicates analysis of the scalp TCR repertoire. Shared TCR sequences between patients were less evident than in mice, which may be partly attributable to HLA diversity in the patient population. Higher clonality and more expanded CD8+ clones were observed in lesional scalp than in normal scalp, particularly in alopecia totalis/universalis, a finding suggestive of antigenic drive.

Taken with the paper, the label for time point translates to: baseline before oral tofacitinib. Peripheral blood and lesional scalp punch biopsies were obtained from patients with alopecia areata. PBMCs were isolated by density centrifugation and stained for CD3, CD4 and CD8, and CD4+ and CD8+ T cells were sorted on a FACSAria. The receptor was isolated from a human donor with alopecia areata. The sample here was CD8+ T cells sorted from blood, taken at week 0.

This receptor has the CDR3 CASSVTGTGGSEQYF. The nucleotides are TGCGCCAGCAGTGTGACCGGGACAGGAGGCTCCGAGCAGTACTTC. The chain links TRBV10-1 with TRBJ2-7; 8 nucleotides in the junction match TRBD1. Per the germline V gene (reference sequence), WNHNN is the CDR1 and SYGVQD is the CDR2. The CDR3 contains 15 residues, cysteine and phenylalanine counted. Just the 45-base CDR3 DNA is kept, in frame starting at base 1. V has 4 bases trimmed and J has 6 bases trimmed; junction bases matching no gene number 11.